This T cell receptor beta chain was documented in a study of beta chain features in type 1 diabetes (dated by TCRdb to 2016 to 2019). About the full investigation: Patients and healthy donors did not differ in mean age, gender distribution, total cell number or subset yield. The study compared the TCRB repertoires of sorted circulating CD4+ T cell subsets in recently diagnosed type 1 diabetes patients with those in matched healthy donors. A total of roughly 110 million sorted cells were examined across all samples, and the number of cells per subset was strongly correlated with RNA yield. Naive and central memory subsets were obtained from all 30 or so donors, but regulatory and stem cell-like memory subsets were isolated from only 8 patients and about 8 healthy donors.

From each donor, a single peripheral blood sample of approximately 120 mL on average was drawn into heparinised tubes. Naive, central memory, regulatory and stem cell-like memory CD4+ T cells were sorted on a BD FACSAria II using a panel including CD45RO, CCR7, CD25, CD127, CD95 and CD27. A purity above 98% was achieved for all sorted populations. PBMCs were isolated right away by Lymphoprep density gradient centrifugation and were stained directly, without culture. To minimize batch effects, samples were stained and sorted in pairs, one healthy donor with one patient per experiment. CDR1 and CDR2, looked up from the germline V gene, are SGHRS and YFSETQ. The trim is 4 bases for V and 8 bases for J, with a gap of 21 bases between the germline ends. Taken from cysteine to phenylalanine, the CDR3 has 15 residues. The retained sequence is limited to the CDR3, 45 bases, with the frame set at the first base.

This clone was recorded a few times. The clone's antigen remains unknown. Qualities for individual bases were not recorded, and no much larger clone is one base off. All of the isolated RNA was reverse transcribed with the High Capacity cDNA Reverse Transcription Kit, so expressed TCRB transcripts were sequenced. For stem cell-like memory T cell samples, survey-depth immunoSEQ sequencing was used, averaging around 910,000 total reads per sample. After sorted cells were lysed in RLT buffer, RNA was extracted with DNase-treated RNeasy Micro or Mini kits, with the choice depending on cell number. To prevent cross-contamination, each cell subset was processed individually, whereas patient and healthy donor samples were processed jointly. TCRB sequences were amplified from cDNA with the immunoSEQ multiplex PCR, producing 87-bp fragments spanning the CDR3 region. Sequencing of the amplicons was performed on the Illumina HiSeq platform. The paper's data handling went like this. Synthetic template baselines were used to correct PCR bias computationally, reads within Hamming distance 2 were collapsed together, and singletons that could not be merged were discarded. Reads were aligned to IMGT to assign V, D and J genes, CDR3 length, and insertions or deletions at six rearrangement sites. Within each subset, clonotype counts were normalized to sorted cell number, after which true diversity and Gini coefficients were computed with the tcR R package. Repertoire sharing was quantified using the overlap coefficient calculated on TCRB nucleotide sequences. TCRdb's version of the immuneACCESS table is confined to in-frame rearrangements and falls short of the full clone set. An unresolved V gene accounts for under half of the shortfall where checked; the remainder is of unknown origin. The DNA was the basis for D and trimming; V, J and clone size are from that table. The sample table contains roughly 24,000 clones; only one count was recorded for more than 45% of them. The ten largest clones capture 0.35% to 0.45% of the sample.

What the research found in general, with its limitations: Only small numbers of individuals were included in the HLA sub-analyses, which left unresolved whether HLA type had any influence on TCRB rearrangement. Because cDNA was sequenced instead of genomic DNA, highly expressing activated cells could be over-represented, though the groups showed no difference in activation or CD3 levels. Patients with type 1 diabetes made fewer insertions and deleted more nucleotides at VDJ recombination sites, implying thymic rearrangement abnormalities. The naive, central memory and regulatory TCRB repertoires appeared to resemble one another more closely among patients than among healthy donors. Type 1 diabetes patients showed a moderate but significant shortening of TCRB CDR3 length in all four CD4+ subsets. Shorter templates might have been favored by PCR, but patient and control samples were amplified and corrected together, so both groups would have been affected equally by any skew.

The sequenced material came from stem cell memory CD4+ T cells from blood. Taken with the paper, the label for cell subset or site translates to: stem cell-like memory CD4+ T cells. The sequence joins TRBV5-1 to TRBJ1-2, with no confidently assigned D gene. The clonotype was recovered from a man aged 18 to 35 with type 1 diabetes. The CDR3 reads as follows: CASSPEVGRARGYTF. Here is the DNA: TGCGCCAGCAGCCCGGAGGTGGGAAGGGCCAGGGGCTACACCTTC. With the portions outside the CDR3 filled from the reference TRBV5-1 and TRBJ1-2 genes, the complete variable region becomes KAGVTQTPRYLIKTRGQQVTLSCSPISGHRSVSWYQQTPGQGLQFLFEYFSETQRNKGNFPGRFSGRQFSNSRSEMNVSTLELGDSALYLCASSPEVGRARGYTFGSGTRLTVV.